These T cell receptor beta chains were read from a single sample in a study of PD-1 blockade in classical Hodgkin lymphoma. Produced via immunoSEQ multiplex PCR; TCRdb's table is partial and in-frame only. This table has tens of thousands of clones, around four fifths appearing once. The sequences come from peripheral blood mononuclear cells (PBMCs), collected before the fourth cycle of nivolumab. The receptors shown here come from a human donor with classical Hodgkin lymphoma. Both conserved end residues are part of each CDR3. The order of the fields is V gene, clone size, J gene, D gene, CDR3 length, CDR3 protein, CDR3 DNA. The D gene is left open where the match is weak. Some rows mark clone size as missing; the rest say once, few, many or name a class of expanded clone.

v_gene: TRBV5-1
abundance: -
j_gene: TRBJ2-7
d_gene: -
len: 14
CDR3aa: CASSLVGQSYEQYF
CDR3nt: TGCGCCAGCAGCTTGGTTGGACAGTCCTACGAGCAGTACTTC

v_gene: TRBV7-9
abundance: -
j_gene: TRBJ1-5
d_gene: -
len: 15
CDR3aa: CASSLEGGGNQPQHF
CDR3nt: TGTGCCAGCAGCTTAGAAGGGGGGGGCAATCAGCCCCAGCATTTT

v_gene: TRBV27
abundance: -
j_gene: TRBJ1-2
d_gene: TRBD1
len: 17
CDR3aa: CASSSILPGQAPYGYTF
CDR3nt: TGTGCCAGCAGTTCCATTTTACCGGGACAGGCACCCTATGGCTACACCTTC

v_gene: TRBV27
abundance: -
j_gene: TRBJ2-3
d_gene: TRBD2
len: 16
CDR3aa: CASSRVAGGPPDTQYF
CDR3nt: TGTGCCAGCAGTCGAGTAGCGGGAGGGCCCCCAGATACGCAGTATTTT

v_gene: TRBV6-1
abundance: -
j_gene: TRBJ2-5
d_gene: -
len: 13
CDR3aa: CASSEAYVREQYF
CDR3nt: TGTGCCAGCAGTGAAGCCTACGTCCGGGAGCAGTACTTC

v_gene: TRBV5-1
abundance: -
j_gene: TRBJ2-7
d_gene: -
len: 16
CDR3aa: CASSSGRQSVSYEQYF
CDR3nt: TGCGCCAGCAGCTCGGGCAGGCAGAGTGTATCCTACGAGCAGTACTTC

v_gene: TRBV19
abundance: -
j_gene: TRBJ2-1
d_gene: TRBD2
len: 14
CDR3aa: CASSPGRAYNEQFF
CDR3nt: TGTGCCAGTAGTCCCGGGAGGGCTTACAATGAGCAGTTCTTC

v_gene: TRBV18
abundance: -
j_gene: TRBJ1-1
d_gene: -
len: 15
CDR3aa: CASSPNVGGNTEAFF
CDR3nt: TGTGCCAGCTCGCCCAATGTTGGAGGGAACACTGAAGCTTTCTTT

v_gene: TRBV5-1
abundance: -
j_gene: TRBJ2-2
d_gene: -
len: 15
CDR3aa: CASSFGGITTGELFF
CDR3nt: TGCGCCAGCAGCTTTGGCGGGATCACCACCGGGGAGCTGTTTTTT

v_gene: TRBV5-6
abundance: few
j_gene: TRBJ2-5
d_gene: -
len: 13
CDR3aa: CASSLVSGETQYF
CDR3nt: TGTGCCAGCAGCTTGGTTTCCGGAGAGACCCAGTACTTC

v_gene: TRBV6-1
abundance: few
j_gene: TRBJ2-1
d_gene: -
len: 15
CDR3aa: CASSEGQSSYNEQFF
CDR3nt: TGTGCCAGCAGTGAAGGGCAAAGCTCCTACAATGAGCAGTTCTTC

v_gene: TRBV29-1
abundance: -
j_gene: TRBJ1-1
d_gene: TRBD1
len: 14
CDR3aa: CSVTTSGTGGEAFF
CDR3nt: TGCAGCGTGACCACCTCCGGGACAGGGGGGGAAGCTTTCTTT

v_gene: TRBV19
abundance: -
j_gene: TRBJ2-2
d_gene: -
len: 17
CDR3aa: CASSTKYRVSGTGELFF
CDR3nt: TGTGCCAGTAGTACGAAATACAGGGTGTCCGGGACCGGGGAGCTGTTTTTT

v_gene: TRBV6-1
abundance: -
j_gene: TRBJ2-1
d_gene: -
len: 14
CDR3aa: CASRAFRVNNEQFF
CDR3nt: TGTGCCAGCAGGGCCTTCAGAGTCAACAATGAGCAGTTCTTC

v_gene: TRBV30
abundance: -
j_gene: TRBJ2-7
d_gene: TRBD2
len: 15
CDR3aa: CAWSVMASGNRFVYF
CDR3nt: TGTGCCTGGAGTGTCATGGCTAGCGGGAATAGATTTGTGTATTTC

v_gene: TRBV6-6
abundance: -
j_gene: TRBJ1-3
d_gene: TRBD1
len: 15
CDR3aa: CASSYGQGQGNTIYF
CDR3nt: TGTGCCAGCAGTTACGGACAGGGGCAAGGAAACACCATATATTTT

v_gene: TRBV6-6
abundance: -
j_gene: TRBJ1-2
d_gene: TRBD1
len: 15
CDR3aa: CASSQGQGIAYGYTF
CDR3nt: TGTGCCAGCAGTCAGGGACAGGGGATCGCCTATGGCTACACCTTC

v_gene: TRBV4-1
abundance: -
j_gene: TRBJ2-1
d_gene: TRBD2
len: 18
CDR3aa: CASSQVDMGLAGGNEQFF
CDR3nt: TGCGCCAGCAGCCAAGTTGATATGGGACTAGCGGGAGGAAATGAGCAGTTCTTC

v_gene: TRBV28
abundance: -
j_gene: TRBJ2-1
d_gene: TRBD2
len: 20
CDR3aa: CASSSIMGLAGAGPYNEQFF
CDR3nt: TGTGCCAGCAGTTCGATAATGGGACTAGCGGGAGCAGGGCCTTACAATGAGCAGTTCTTC

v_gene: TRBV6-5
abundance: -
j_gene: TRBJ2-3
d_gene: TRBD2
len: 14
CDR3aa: CASKLAEATDTQYF
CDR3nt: TGTGCCAGCAAACTAGCGGAAGCGACAGATACGCAGTATTTT

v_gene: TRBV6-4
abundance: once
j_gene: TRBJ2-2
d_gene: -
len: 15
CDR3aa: CASTPPDSGTGELFF
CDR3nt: TGTGCCAGCACCCCCCCCGACAGCGGCACCGGGGAGCTGTTTTTT

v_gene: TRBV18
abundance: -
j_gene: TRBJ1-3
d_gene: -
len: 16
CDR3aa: CASSPRGTTPGNTIYF
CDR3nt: TGTGCCAGCTCACCACGCGGTACGACTCCCGGAAACACCATATATTTT

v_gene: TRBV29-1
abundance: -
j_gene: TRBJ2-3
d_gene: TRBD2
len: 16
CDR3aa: CSVQGLAGGNTDTQYF
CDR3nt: TGCAGCGTTCAGGGCCTAGCGGGAGGGAACACAGATACGCAGTATTTT

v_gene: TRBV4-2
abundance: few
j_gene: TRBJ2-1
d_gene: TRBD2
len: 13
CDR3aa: CASSQGGAGEQFF
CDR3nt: TGTGCCAGCAGCCAAGGGGGAGCGGGGGAGCAGTTCTTC

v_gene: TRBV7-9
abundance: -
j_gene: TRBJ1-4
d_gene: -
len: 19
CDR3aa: CASSLPTGFGAAQGEKLFF
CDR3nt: TGTGCCAGCAGCTTACCGACCGGGTTTGGAGCTGCACAAGGAGAAAAACTGTTTTTT

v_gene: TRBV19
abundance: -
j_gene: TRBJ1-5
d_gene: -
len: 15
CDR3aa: CATRTGGANNQPQHF
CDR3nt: TGTGCCACACGAACCGGGGGGGCGAACAATCAGCCCCAGCATTTT

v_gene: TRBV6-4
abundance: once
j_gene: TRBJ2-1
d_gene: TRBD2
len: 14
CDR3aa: CASSETSGNYEQFF
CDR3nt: TGTGCCAGCAGTGAAACTAGCGGGAACTATGAGCAGTTCTTC

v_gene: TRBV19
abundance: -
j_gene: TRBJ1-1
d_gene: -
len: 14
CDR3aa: CASSIALEGTEAFF
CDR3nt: TGTGCCAGTAGTATAGCCCTCGAAGGCACTGAAGCTTTCTTT

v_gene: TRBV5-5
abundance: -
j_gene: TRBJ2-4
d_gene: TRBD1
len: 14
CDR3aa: CASSATGGLVIQYF
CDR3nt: TGTGCCAGCAGCGCGACAGGGGGTCTGGTCATTCAGTACTTC

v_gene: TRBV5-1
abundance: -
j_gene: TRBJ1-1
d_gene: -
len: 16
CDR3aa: CASSRGTATMNTEAFF
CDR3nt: TGCGCCAGCAGCCGGGGGACGGCAACCATGAACACTGAAGCTTTCTTT

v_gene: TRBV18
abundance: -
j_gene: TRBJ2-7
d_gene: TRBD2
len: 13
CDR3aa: CASSLAGDREQYF
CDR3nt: TGTGCCAGCTCACTAGCGGGAGATCGCGAGCAGTACTTC

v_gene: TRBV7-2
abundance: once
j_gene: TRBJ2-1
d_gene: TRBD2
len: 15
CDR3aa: CASSLGRGRGPEQFF
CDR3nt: TGTGCCAGCAGCTTAGGTCGCGGGAGAGGGCCTGAGCAGTTCTTC

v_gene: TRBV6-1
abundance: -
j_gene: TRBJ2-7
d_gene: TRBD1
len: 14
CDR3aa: CASRATGIFYEQYF
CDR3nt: TGTGCCAGCAGGGCGACAGGGATCTTCTACGAGCAGTACTTC

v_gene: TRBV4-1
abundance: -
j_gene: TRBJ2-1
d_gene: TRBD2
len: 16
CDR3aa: CASSLPTSGSYNEQFF
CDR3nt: TGCGCCAGCAGCCTCCCGACTAGCGGGAGTTACAATGAGCAGTTCTTC

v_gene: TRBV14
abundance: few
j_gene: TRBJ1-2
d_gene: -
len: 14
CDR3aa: CASSPTANNYGYTF
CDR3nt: TGTGCCAGCAGCCCGACAGCTAATAACTATGGCTACACCTTC

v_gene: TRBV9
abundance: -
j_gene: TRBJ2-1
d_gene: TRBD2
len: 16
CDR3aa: CASSVGSSGIVNEQFF
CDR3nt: TGTGCCAGCAGCGTAGGGTCTAGCGGGATAGTAAATGAGCAGTTCTTC

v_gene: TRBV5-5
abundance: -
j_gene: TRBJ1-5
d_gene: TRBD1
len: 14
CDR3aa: CASSSGTVDQPQHF
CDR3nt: TGTGCCAGCAGTTCCGGGACAGTAGATCAGCCCCAGCATTTT

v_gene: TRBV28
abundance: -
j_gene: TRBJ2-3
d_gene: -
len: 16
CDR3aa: CASSFPLGGNTDTQYF
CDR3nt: TGTGCCAGCAGTTTCCCATTAGGGGGGAACACAGATACGCAGTATTTT

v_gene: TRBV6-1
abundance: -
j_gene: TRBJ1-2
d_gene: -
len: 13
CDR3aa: CASSETVDYGYTF
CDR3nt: TGTGCCAGCAGTGAGACAGTAGACTATGGCTACACCTTC

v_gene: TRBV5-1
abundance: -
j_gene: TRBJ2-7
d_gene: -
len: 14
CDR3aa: CASSPGVGGYEQYF
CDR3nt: TGCGCCAGCAGCCCTGGTGTAGGGGGCTACGAGCAGTACTTC

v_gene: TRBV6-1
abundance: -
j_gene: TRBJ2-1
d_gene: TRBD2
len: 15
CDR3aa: CASNLLAGGPDEQFF
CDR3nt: TGTGCCAGCAACTTACTAGCGGGAGGGCCTGATGAGCAGTTCTTC

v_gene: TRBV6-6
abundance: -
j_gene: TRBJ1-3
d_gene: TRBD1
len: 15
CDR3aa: CASKPGQGSGNTIYF
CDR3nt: TGTGCCAGCAAACCGGGACAGGGCTCTGGAAACACCATATATTTT

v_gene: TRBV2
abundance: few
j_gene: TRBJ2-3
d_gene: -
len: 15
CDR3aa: CASSPDYASTDTQYF
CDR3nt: TGTGCCAGCAGTCCGGACTACGCAAGCACAGATACGCAGTATTTT

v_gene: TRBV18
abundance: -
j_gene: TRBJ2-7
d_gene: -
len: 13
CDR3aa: CASSPSRVGEQYF
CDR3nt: TGTGCCAGCTCACCCTCCAGGGTTGGCGAGCAGTACTTC

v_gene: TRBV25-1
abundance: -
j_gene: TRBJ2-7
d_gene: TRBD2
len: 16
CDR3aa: CASSVSAGADFHEQYF
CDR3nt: TGTGCCAGCAGTGTCAGCGCGGGAGCGGACTTTCACGAGCAGTACTTC

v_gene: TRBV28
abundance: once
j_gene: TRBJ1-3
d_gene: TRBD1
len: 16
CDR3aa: CASSTRDSYSGNTIYF
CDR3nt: TGTGCCAGCAGTACAAGGGACAGCTACTCTGGAAACACCATATATTTT

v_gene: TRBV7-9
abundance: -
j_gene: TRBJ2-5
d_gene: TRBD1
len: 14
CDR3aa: CASSRGQAKETQYF
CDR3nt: TGTGCCAGCAGCCGGGGACAGGCTAAAGAGACCCAGTACTTC

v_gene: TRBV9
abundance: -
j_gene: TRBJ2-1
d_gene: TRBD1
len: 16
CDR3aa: CASSVDITGVWNEQFF
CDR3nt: TGTGCCAGCAGCGTAGATATAACAGGGGTCTGGAATGAGCAGTTCTTC

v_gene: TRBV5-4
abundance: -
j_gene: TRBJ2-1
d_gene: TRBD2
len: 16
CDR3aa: CASSFGTSGTYNEQFF
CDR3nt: TGTGCCAGCAGCTTCGGGACTAGCGGAACCTACAATGAGCAGTTCTTC

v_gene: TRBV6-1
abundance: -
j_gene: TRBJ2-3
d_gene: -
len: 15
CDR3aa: CASSPLSPRTDTQYF
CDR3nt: TGTGCCAGCAGTCCACTCTCACCCCGCACAGATACGCAGTATTTT

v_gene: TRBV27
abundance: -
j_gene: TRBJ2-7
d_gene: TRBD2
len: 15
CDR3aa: CASSLSGEGAYEQYF
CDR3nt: TGTGCCAGCAGTTTATCGGGGGAGGGAGCCTACGAGCAGTACTTC